This T cell receptor beta chain stems from a study of T cell repertoires in ileal Crohn's disease (dated by TCRdb to the late 2010s). Describing the broader study: The median duration of disease was around 8 years, and at the time of surgery 35% of patients were active smokers. All patients had surgery for a complication: stricturing disease in approximately 61% and penetrating disease in 39%. Roughly half of the patients were given postoperative therapy, with 11 receiving thiopurines and 15 to 20 receiving anti-TNF agents. A prospective multicentre cohort supplied the roughly 57 Crohn's disease patients whose TCR repertoires were analysed. Running in parallel with the study was a multicentre cohort set up to find predictors of early endoscopic recurrence following ileocolonic resection. A Rutgeerts score higher than i0 was the definition used for endoscopic postoperative recurrence. A total of around 150 mucosal samples from around 50 patients were sequenced, with samples obtained at several locations on the surgical specimen and at postoperative endoscopy. General findings and caveats noted by the study authors: A significantly higher proportion of clonal expansions was observed in active smokers at surgery than in non-smokers (approximately 28% vs 17%, p=0.02). Mucosal CD4 and CD8 T cells were sorted and sequenced only in a subgroup of patients, the size of which was not stated. Compared with CD4 T cells, sorted CD8 T cells held more high-frequency clones, which suggests that the mucosal expansions were mostly CD8. Endoscopic recurrence was found to be associated with higher high-frequency clone percentages at surgery, and recurrence was observed in all patients with clonality above 26.8% (18/57).

Comments on this clone: Its antigen remains unidentified. There are no base qualities to consult, and no much larger clone falls within one base.

Roughly 550 nanograms of biopsy DNA per sample were submitted for commercial TCRB immunosequencing. Adaptive Biotechnology amplified CDR3 regions from genomic DNA with a two-step multiplex PCR that controlled for amplification bias. The first PCR used primers for every V and J gene segment; the second PCR added barcodes and Illumina adapters. CDR3 libraries were sequenced on an Illumina instrument. As for how the authors treated the data: Vendor-provided pipelines were combined with custom analysis of raw data in R/Bioconductor under R version 3.3.0. Clonality, which ranges from 0 to 1, was calculated as the inverse of the normalised Shannon entropy across all productive clones. High-frequency clones were defined as the repertoire share of the top 100 clones, retaining only clones passing a 95% confidence test. Overlap between samples was measured with the Morisita-Horn index, while repertoire diversity was measured with the Simpson index. This is the immuneACCESS table as TCRdb keeps it, with only in-frame sequences that have V and J called. A part of the clones is gone; compared with another copy, unresolved V genes explain less than half, and the rest is unexplained. The V and J calls and the clone size are those of that table, but D and trimming were determined from the DNA. Recorded for this sample are some 14,000 clones; about 73% of them occurred a single time. The ten top clones hold about 4.5% of the sample.

Eligible patients were adults with ileal or ileocolonic Crohn's disease who had an indication for ileocolonic resection. Whole ileal mucosal biopsies were stored frozen at -80°C before DNA extraction. Genomic DNA was extracted from frozen whole biopsies using a TRizol-based method and was quantified with a NanoDrop 2000 spectrophotometer. For CDR1 and CDR2, the germline V gene lists KGHSH and LQKENI. Relative to germline, V is 2 bases shorter and J is 0 bases shorter, with 9 bases between their ends. The CDR3 starts with the cysteine, ends with the phenylalanine, and has 15 residues. Just CDR3 DNA is preserved here, 45 bases in frame from base 1.

The chain joins TRBV18 to TRBJ2-3; no D segment can be confidently identified. The sequence was obtained from an adult with Crohn's disease. The sequencing input was ileal tissue. The DNA sequence follows: TGTGCCAGCTCACCATCTACCCGTAGCACAGATACGCAGTATTTT. It encodes CASSPSTRSTDTQYF.